This TCR beta chain was found in a study of OX40 agonist ivuxolimab in advanced cancers. Study overall: Patients were treated with intravenous ivuxolimab, dosed at 0.01 to 10 mg/kg and infused every 2 weeks. Patients were around 83% male with ages about 20 to 79, mean about 54. Whole-study results and caveats: No antigen was identified for the clonally expanded peripheral T cells. Among some nonresponders, normalized T-cell clonal expansion was also low.

Germline V CDR1 and CDR2: SGHRS, YFSETQ. The CDR3 extends over 18 amino acids. V was pared by 2 bases and J by 2 bases, with 20 bases between. With respect to this clone: Its antigen is unknown.

Assay used: immunoSEQ multiplex PCR; TCRdb lists only in-frame clones, some missing. Of 90,000 to 120,000 clones detected, around 93% appear once; the ten largest clones hold roughly 0.66%. The sequence was obtained from an adult with an advanced solid tumor such as melanoma, head and neck, liver or kidney cancer. The sample here was CD4+ or CD8+ T cells sorted from blood, taken in a trial of the OX40 agonist ivuxolimab. V gene TRBV5-1 combines with J gene TRBJ1-5; TRBD1 might be the D (5 bases). For the CDR3, the DNA is TGCGCCAGCAGCTTTACAGGAGGAGGGCCTAAGGGCAATCAGCCCCAGCATTTT. The encoded protein is CASSFTGGGPKGNQPQHF. The whole variable domain, filled in from reference TRBV5-1 and TRBJ1-5, reads KAGVTQTPRYLIKTRGQQVTLSCSPISGHRSVSWYQQTPGQGLQFLFEYFSETQRNKGNFPGRFSGRQFSNSRSEMNVSTLELGDSALYLCASSFTGGGPKGNQPQHFGDGTRLSIL.